This TCR beta chain stems from a study of cytomegalovirus exposure and HLA in healthy donors. Whole-study findings and limits: In an earlier analysis, about 90% or about 30%: the productive usage of most TCR beta V segments.

The PCR used 60 Vbeta and 13 Jbeta primers. As processed by the authors: Later, an analysis found 75 million to 100 million unique TCR beta chains, and roughly 9.9 million of these were shared. Data came from immunoSEQ multiplex PCR; TCRdb stores just in-frame clones and leaves some out. V and J calls plus clone size are reproduced from that table; the DNA served to infer D and trimming. This table has 150,000 to 200,000 clones, about 59% appearing once. The CDR3 covers 14 residues. The V and J ends lost 3 bases and 5 bases respectively, with 13 bases between them. CDR1 and CDR2 from the germline V gene are MNHEY and SVGAGI. On this clone itself: Its antigen remains unidentified.

Sequences were obtained from PBMCs. The TCR was taken from a man aged 35 to 55 in good health and CMV-seronegative. The chain links TRBV6-5 to TRBJ1-1, with TRBD1 as a possible D gene (6 bases). The CDR3 nucleotides are TGTGCCAGCAGTTATTTAATTCAGGGGACTGAAGCTTTCTTT. Its translation is CASSYLIQGTEAFF.